The clone carrying this T cell receptor beta chain was found many times. The sample belongs to a study of molecular identifiers for immune sequencing clone quantification. CDR1 LGHNA and CDR2 YSLEER come from the germline V gene. Trimming stripped 4 bases from V and 5 bases from J, with 15 bases between. This CDR3 region has 14 residues. Via MiXCR, TCRdb re-called the PCR reads, giving one row per CDR3 protein. The sample lists about 510,000 distinct CDR3 sequences, 20% to 25% occurring once. This clonotype originated in a human donor in good health. Some libraries in this study had Jurkat cell RNA spiked in. The genes are TRBV4-3 and TRBJ2-7; maybe TRBD1 (5 bases). Specimen: naive CD8+ T cells from blood, with Jurkat cell RNA spiked in. Stated subset: FACS-sorted CD8+CD4-CCR7+CD45RA+ naive T cells. The DNA of the CDR3 is TGCGCCAGCAGCCGAGGTTCAGGGTCCGACGAGCAGTACTTC. Protein product: CASSRGSGSDEQYF.